The 15 T cell receptor beta chains listed next were all sequenced from one sample in a study of cytomegalovirus exposure and HLA in healthy donors listed by TCRdb under 2017. Libraries came from the immunoSEQ multiplex PCR assay. Held by TCRdb, this immuneACCESS table contains in-frame sequences only and omits some clones. Under half of the omission traces to an unresolved V gene where checked; the cause of the rest is unknown. The sample table contains 150,000 to 200,000 clones; only one count was recorded for about 89% of them. The ten biggest clones cover 6% to 8% of the sample. Sequenced sample: PBMCs. The origin of the receptors is a young man in good health and CMV-seropositive.

V is TRBV6-6 and J is TRBJ2-5; D is tentatively TRBD1 or TRBD2 (5 bases each). The V end was cut by 0 bases, the J end by 6 bases, with 8 bases between. The CDR3 extends over 13 amino acids. Germline V lookup: CDR1 MNHNY, CDR2 SVGAGI (reference sequence). The CDR3 bases are TGTGCCAGCAGTTACTCGGGGGAGCAGACCCAGTACTTC. It specifies CASSYSGEQTQYF.

This clone appeared a single time. Other DNA variants within this sample encode the same CDR3. The chain is built from TRBV5-1 and TRBJ2-5, with TRBD2 identical over 13 bases. With 4 bases clipped from V and 5 bases from J, the junction kept 2 bases outside the gene matches. Germline V gives CDR1 SGHRS, CDR2 YFSETQ. CDR3 length equals 14 residues. The CDR3 sequence: CASSKGLAGETQYF. The DNA for the CDR3 is TGCGCCAGCAGCAAGGGACTAGCGGGGGAGACCCAGTACTTC. The whole variable domain, remainder taken from reference TRBV5-1 and TRBJ2-5, is KAGVTQTPRYLIKTRGQQVTLSCSPISGHRSVSWYQQTPGQGLQFLFEYFSETQRNKGNFPGRFSGRQFSNSRSEMNVSTLELGDSALYLCASSKGLAGETQYFGPGTRLLVL.

CDR3 in DNA: TGTGCCAGCAGTTTGGAGGGTAGGAAAGCTTTCTTT. Translated, it gives CASSLEGRKAFF. J is TRBJ1-1 and V is TRBV27; D not certain. This CDR3 has 12 amino acids. The germline V gene has CDR1 MNHEY and CDR2 SMNVEV (reference sequence). Trimming removed 3 bases from V and 9 bases from J, with 11 bases in between.

The chain links TRBV2 to TRBJ2-1; D call uncertain. The germline V gene has CDR1 SNHLY and CDR2 FYNNEI. Trimming took off 2 bases at V and 7 bases at J, with 6 bases between the two ends. The CDR3 spans 12 residues. The CDR3 region has the DNA TGTGCCAGCAGTGAAACACGGAATGAGCAGTTCTTC. This translates into CASSETRNEQFF.

The chain uses TRBV25-1 and TRBJ1-1, with D possibly TRBD1 on 6 matching bases. Germline values: CDR1 MGHDK, CDR2 SYGVNS. There are 15 residues in the CDR3. Trimming removed 1 base from V and 1 base from J, with 10 bases in between. The CDR3 here is CASSEWGRGNTEAFF. CDR3 DNA: TGTGCCAGCAGTGAATGGGGCAGGGGGAACACTGAAGCTTTCTTT.

The chain is built from TRBV5-1 and TRBJ2-5, with TRBD1 matching over 7 bases. CDR1 and CDR2 from the germline V gene are SGHRS and YFSETQ. V shed 5 bases and J 1 base; nucleotides not matched to a gene: 2. The CDR3 consists of 13 residues. In nucleotides, the CDR3 is TGCGCCAGCAGGGGGACAGCCCAAGAGACCCAGTACTTC. Protein: CASRGTAQETQYF.

V is TRBV2 and J is TRBJ2-7, with 12 bases matching TRBD2. With V trimmed by 7 bases and J by 7 bases, 11 bases remained unmatched. Per germline, CDR1 SNHLY and CDR2 FYNNEI. This CDR3 has 15 amino acids. CDR3 in DNA: TGTGCCAGCATGACTAGCGGGGGAAGCTTCGAAGAGCAGTACTTC. It is translated as CASMTSGGSFEEQYF.

This clone was recorded only once. This chain links TRBV5-4 with TRBJ2-7; possible D gene TRBD2, 6 bases. Trimming stripped 0 bases from V and 3 bases from J, with 10 bases between. The CDR3 contains 14 residues. Per germline, CDR1 SGHNT and CDR2 YYREEE (reference sequence). In nucleotides, the CDR3 is TGTGCCAGCAGCTTGGACGCCGGGAGCTACGAGCAGTACTTC. Residues: CASSLDAGSYEQYF.

With respect to this clone: The DNA is omitted, as the CDR3 cannot be located on it reliably, and the CDR3 follows TCRdb's listing. This chain links TRBV5-1 with TRBJ2-7. From germline, CDR1 is SGHRS and CDR2 YFSETQ. The CDR3 has 13 residues if both end residues are counted. CDR3 protein: CASSFRGRYEQYF.

This clone was seen a single time. This sequence joins TRBV28 and TRBJ2-7, with TRBD1 matching 7 bases. J was trimmed by 0 bases and V by 7 bases; bases with no gene match: 12. The CDR3 extends over 16 amino acids. CDR1 and CDR2 (germline): MDHEN, SYDVKM. CDR3 amino acids: CASTSGTDDTSYEQYF. For the CDR3, the DNA is TGTGCCAGCACCTCCGGGACAGATGATACCTCCTACGAGCAGTACTTC. The complete variable domain, with remaining parts taken from reference TRBV28 and TRBJ2-7, reads DVKVTQSSRYLVKRTGEKVFLECVQDMDHENMFWYRQDPGLGLRLIYFSYDVKMKEKGDIPEGYSVSREKKERFSLILESASTNQTSMYLCASTSGTDDTSYEQYFGPGTRLTVT.

This chain connects TRBV6-1 to TRBJ1-6; D is unresolved. The CDR3 is made up of 13 amino acids. V lost 6 bases, J lost 8 bases, and 11 bases lay in between. Germline values: CDR1 MNHNS, CDR2 SASEGT. The CDR3 here is CASSIRRDSPLHF. In nucleotides, the CDR3 is TGTGCCAGCAGCATCAGGAGGGATTCACCCCTCCACTTT.

The genes are TRBV2 and TRBJ2-3; 10 bases are a match to TRBD1. The V segment lost 8 bases and the J segment 3 bases; nucleotides outside the gene matches: 11. From germline, CDR1 is SNHLY and CDR2 FYNNEI. This CDR3 comprises 16 residues. The CDR3 sequence: CASEGGGQGPTDTQYF. CDR3 DNA: TGTGCCAGCGAGGGGGGGGGACAGGGGCCAACAGATACGCAGTATTTT.

The CDR3 loop reads CASTIPTDRGNGYTF. CDR3 in DNA: TGTGCCAGCACCATACCCACCGACAGGGGGAATGGCTACACCTTC. The rearrangement links TRBV7-2 to TRBJ1-2, with 9 bases aligning to TRBD1. The CDR3 runs to 15 residues. The V and J ends lost 7 bases and 6 bases, in that order; junction bases with no gene match: 12. Germline CDR1 reads SGHTA; CDR2 reads FQGNSA.

The V call is TRBV7-3, the J call TRBJ2-7, with D possibly TRBD2 on 6 matching bases. The V end was cut by 6 bases, the J end by 5 bases, with 17 bases between. The CDR3 has 14 residues. Germline V CDR1 and CDR2: SGHTA, FQGTGA. The CDR3 sequence: CASSRSGFVDEQYF. CDR3 bases: TGTGCCAGCAGTAGGAGCGGGTTTGTGGACGAGCAGTACTTC.

There are a few counts of this clone. The J gene is TRBJ1-3, the V gene TRBV2; 10 bases align to TRBD1. CDR3 size: 15 residues. Per germline, CDR1 SNHLY and CDR2 FYNNEI. The junction had 3 bases not matched to a gene; V was cut back by 6 bases and J by 1 base. CDR3 sequence (DNA): TGTGCCAGCAGACCGGGACAGGGGTCTGGAAACACCATATATTTT. Residues: CASRPGQGSGNTIYF.